One and the same sample provided the 22 T cell receptor beta chains below, sequenced in a study of blood T cell repertoires in COVID-19. Clones were sequenced by immunoSEQ multiplex PCR, and TCRdb holds only the in-frame ones, with some missing. The data hold roughly 250,000 clones, with roughly nine tenths observed a single time. The source material was peripheral blood. The receptors were gathered from a woman in her 30s with COVID-19, enrolled during active disease.

This sequence joins TRBV4-2 and TRBJ1-3; D gene unclear. Trimming cost V 0 bases and J 0 bases, with 9 bases left between them. Germline loops: CDR1 LGHNA, CDR2 YNFKEQ. The CDR3 runs to 16 residues. DNA for the CDR3: TGTGCCAGCAGCCAAGATCTATACAGCTCTGGAAACACCATATATTTT. Its protein is CASSQDLYSSGNTIYF.

V usage is TRBV7-9 and J usage is TRBJ2-5; TRBD2 matches at 7 bases. This CDR3 spans 17 amino acids. With 4 bases clipped from V and 2 bases from J, the junction kept 13 bases outside the gene matches. Germline-derived CDR1 and CDR2 are SEHNR and FQNEAQ (reference sequence). CDR3: CASSSAPGGTKQETQYF. CDR3 bases: TGTGCCAGCAGCTCCGCGCCCGGGGGGACGAAACAAGAGACCCAGTACTTC.

This sequence joins TRBV7-9 and TRBJ2-3, with D possibly TRBD2 on 6 matching bases. This CDR3 region has 14 residues. Germline CDR1 reads SEHNR; CDR2 reads FQNEAQ (reference sequence). The ends were cut back, 1 base at V and 4 bases at J, with 9 bases in the middle. CDR3 DNA: TGTGCCAGCAGCTTAGTGACGGGGGCAGATACGCAGTATTTT. Protein sequence: CASSLVTGADTQYF.

This clone was counted a single time. This chain links TRBV24-1 with TRBJ2-3; 12 bases agree with TRBD2. V gave up 3 bases and J gave up 8 bases; unmatched junction bases: 14. This CDR3 contains 18 residues. Germline V gives CDR1 KGHDR, CDR2 SFDVKD. The CDR3, as DNA: TGTGCCACCAGTGATACCCCTGCTCTAGCGGGGGGGCGGGTTACGCAGTATTTT. This sequence encodes CATSDTPALAGGRVTQYF.

V gene TRBV2 combines with J gene TRBJ2-1, with TRBD2 identical over 12 bases. Germline V gene sequence: CDR1 SNHLY, CDR2 FYNNEI. J was trimmed by 4 bases and V by 6 bases; bases with no gene match: 4. The CDR3 extends over 15 amino acids. The CDR3, as DNA: TGTGCCAGCAGGAAACTAGCGGGGGGATACAATGAGCAGTTCTTC. It is translated as CASRKLAGGYNEQFF.

The count of this clone is one. This chain joins TRBV6-5 and TRBJ2-7, with no clear D. The CDR3 runs to 12 residues. V lost 6 bases and J lost 0, with 6 bases in between. Germline assignment: CDR1 MNHEY and CDR2 SVGAGI. CDR3 residues: CASRAYSYEQYF. The CDR3 DNA sequence: TGTGCCAGCAGAGCCTACTCCTACGAGCAGTACTTC.

This chain joins TRBV9 and TRBJ2-6; D is perhaps TRBD2 (6 bases). CDR3 length equals 18 residues. The germline V and J ends were trimmed by 0 bases and 2 bases, with 15 bases remaining between them. In germline, CDR1 is SGDLS, CDR2 YYNGEE. The CDR3 region is CASSVGEGGSPGANVLTF. Written as DNA, the CDR3 is TGTGCCAGCAGCGTAGGCGAGGGAGGTTCCCCTGGGGCCAACGTCCTGACTTTC. Variable domain in full (rest from reference TRBV9 and TRBJ2-6): DSGVTQTPKHLITATGQRVTLRCSPRSGDLSVYWYQQSLDQGLQFLIQYYNGEERAKGNILERFSAQQFPDLHSELNLSSLELGDSALYFCASSVGEGGSPGANVLTFGAGSRLTVL.

V gene TRBV4-2 combines with J gene TRBJ2-7; 9 positions match TRBD2. Germline loops: CDR1 LGHNA, CDR2 YNFKEQ. The CDR3 has 14 residues. The V gene end was trimmed by 5 bases and the J gene end by 4 bases; junction bases not matched to a gene: 6. CDR3 nucleotide sequence: TGTGCCAGCAGCGAGGGACTAGCAGGTTACGAGCAGTACTTC. Its protein is CASSEGLAGYEQYF.

This sequence joins TRBV4-2 and TRBJ2-7, with 11 nucleotides matching TRBD2. This CDR3 has 16 residues. The V gene's germline CDR1 is LGHNA and CDR2 YNFKEQ. V lost 2 bases, J lost 4 bases, and 7 bases stayed unmatched. DNA for the CDR3: TGTGCCAGCAGCCAAATCCTAGCGGGGGGTAGGTACGAGCAGTACTTC. Translating it yields CASSQILAGGRYEQYF.

This clone was detected a few times. V is TRBV7-8 and J is TRBJ1-5, with a tentative D call TRBD1 (6 bases). Germline values: CDR1 SGHVS, CDR2 FQNEAQ. V was clipped by 6 bases and J by 3 bases, with 18 bases between them. CDR3 length: 16 residues. CDR3: CASSSEGQVYNQPQHF. The CDR3 DNA reads TGTGCCAGCAGTTCTGAGGGACAAGTTTACAATCAGCCCCAGCATTTT.

Turning to this clone: The same CDR3 also results from other DNA sequences found in this sample. The genes are TRBV27 and TRBJ1-2; 7 bases line up with TRBD1. Germline CDR1 MNHEY, CDR2 SMNVEV (reference sequence). V dropped 2 bases and J dropped 5; count of bases not matched to a gene: 5. The CDR3 runs 14 residues. DNA for the CDR3: TGTGCCAGCAGTTTAGGGGGACAGACGTATGGCTACACCTTC. Translated, it gives CASSLGGQTYGYTF.

V and J are TRBV5-1 and TRBJ2-1; D might be TRBD2 (7 bases). The CDR3 is 16 residues long. Looked up from germline, CDR1 is SGHRS and CDR2 is YFSETQ. Between the trimmed V and J ends, which lost 7 bases and 0 bases, there was a span of 17 bases. The CDR3 protein is CASSNRAGASYNEQFF. In DNA form, the CDR3 reads TGCGCCAGCTCCAACCGGGCGGGGGCCTCCTACAATGAGCAGTTCTTC. Based on the CDR3 plus reference TRBV5-1 and TRBJ2-1, the full variable domain is KAGVTQTPRYLIKTRGQQVTLSCSPISGHRSVSWYQQTPGQGLQFLFEYFSETQRNKGNFPGRFSGRQFSNSRSEMNVSTLELGDSALYLCASSNRAGASYNEQFFGPGTRLTVL.

J is TRBJ2-1 and V is TRBV5-6; D not certain. Looked up from germline, CDR1 is SGHDT and CDR2 is YYEEEE. V lost 4 bases and J lost 0, with 14 bases in between. The CDR3 contains 16 residues. CDR3 nucleotides: TGTGCCAGCAGCCCGCGACTCTTGAGCTCCTACAATGAGCAGTTCTTC. Translation: CASSPRLLSSYNEQFF.

This clone was seen more than once but under ten times. The chain combines TRBV10-3 with TRBJ1-1; D gene uncertain. The germline V gene encodes CDR1 ENHRY and CDR2 SYGVKD. V was cut by 2 bases and J by 6 bases, with 16 bases left in between. The CDR3 length is 15 residues. Here the CDR3 DNA reads TGTGCCATCAGTGAGCCCCGGGAGAAGGGCGCTGAAGCTTTCTTT. Its translation: CAISEPREKGAEAFF.

The chain carries TRBV2 and TRBJ2-1, with 8 bases identical to TRBD1. V lost 6 bases and J lost 7; bases outside the gene matches: 8. Germline CDR1 SNHLY, CDR2 FYNNEI. The CDR3 sequence is 14 residues long. CDR3 sequence reads: CASRDRGSSNEQFF. CDR3 nucleotides: TGTGCCAGCAGAGACAGGGGTAGCTCGAATGAGCAGTTCTTC. The variable domain in full, with the rest retrieved from reference TRBV2 and TRBJ2-1, is EPEVTQTPSHQVTQMGQEVILRCVPISNHLYFYWYRQILGQKVEFLVSFYNNEISEKSEIFDDQFSVERPDGSNFTLKIRSTKLEDSAMYFCASRDRGSSNEQFFGPGTRLTVL.

The chain joins TRBV6-6 to TRBJ2-5, with 10 bases aligning to TRBD2. V was pared by 1 base and J by 5 bases, with 7 bases of the junction left unmatched. Germline CDR1 reads MNHNY; CDR2 reads SVGAGI (reference sequence). CDR3 length: 16 residues. In DNA form, the CDR3 reads TGTGCCAGCAGTTACTACCGAGCGGGGGGGCCGGAGACCCAGTACTTC. It translates to CASSYYRAGGPETQYF.

A few counts support this clone. V usage is TRBV6-5 and J usage is TRBJ2-7; no definite D call. The CDR3 contains 14 residues. Trimming left V 0 bases short and J 2 bases short, with 8 bases between. The germline gives CDR1 MNHEY, CDR2 SVGAGI. The CDR3: CASSYSGRTYEQYF. The CDR3 DNA is TGTGCCAGCAGTTACTCGGGCAGGACCTACGAGCAGTACTTC.

The gene calls are TRBV4-1 and TRBJ2-1; D uncertain. The CDR3 loop spans 14 amino acids. The germline CDR1 and CDR2 sequences are MGHRA and YSYEKL. V lost 1 base and J lost 8, with 12 bases in between. The CDR3 DNA sequence: TGCGCCAGCAGCCAAGCGTTCGCGCTGGATGAGCAGTTCTTC. Encoded protein: CASSQAFALDEQFF.

The chain uses TRBV18 and TRBJ2-2; no definite D call. CDR1 is KGHSH, CDR2 LQKENI, per germline. The ends were cut back, 3 bases at V and 6 bases at J, with 8 bases in the middle. The CDR3 is made up of 13 amino acids. The CDR3, as DNA: TGTGCCAGCTCACCCAGTGGGCCCGGGGAGCTGTTTTTT. It encodes CASSPSGPGELFF.

V is TRBV4-1 and J is TRBJ2-7; 7 positions agree with TRBD1. This CDR3 is built from 14 residues. V shed 4 bases and J 7 bases; nucleotides not matched to a gene: 10. Germline V CDR1 and CDR2: MGHRA, YSYEKL. The CDR3 DNA is TGCGCCAGCAGCCCAACGACAGGGATTCAAGAGCAGTACTTC. Amino acids: CASSPTTGIQEQYF.

Here the CDR3 reads CASSPHRGQDGYTF. The CDR3 nucleotides read TGTGCCAGCAGCCCCCACAGGGGGCAGGACGGCTACACCTTC. The chain employs TRBV7-8 and TRBJ1-2, with 9 bases lining up with TRBD1. CDR3 length equals 14 residues. Trimming cost V 5 bases and J 8 bases; bases outside gene matches: 9. Germline CDR1 reads SGHVS; CDR2 reads FQNEAQ.

The rearrangement links TRBV7-2 to TRBJ1-5; D unclear. The CDR3 sequence is 14 residues long. Deletions cut 0 bases from V and 6 bases from J, with 9 bases between. Germline V gene lookup returns CDR1 SGHTA and CDR2 FQGNSA. Here the CDR3 reads CASSLAVPGQPQHF. In DNA form, the CDR3 reads TGTGCCAGCAGCTTAGCCGTTCCCGGTCAGCCCCAGCATTTT.